This is a list of T cell receptor beta chains from one sample in a study of cytomegalovirus exposure and HLA in healthy donors. The method was immunoSEQ multiplex PCR; TCRdb's version includes in-frame clones alone and lacks a portion of them. The table includes approximately 170,000 clones, just over 75% detected once. The sample was PBMCs. The receptors were gathered from a woman aged 40-49 years in good health and CMV-seronegative. The CDR3 runs from the conserved cysteine through the conserved F or W. D genes are given only for firm matches. Size is omitted from some rows. Given values are once, few, many or a class for expanded clones.

. TRBJ2-7 TRBD2 TRBV30 TGTGCCTGGAGTGTAGGTAGCGGGGGGCCTTTTGAGCAGTACTTC CAWSVGSGGPFEQYF
few TRBJ2-3 . TRBV5-1 TGCGCCAGCAGCTTGGGCCGACGGGGGAGTAGCACAGATACGCAGTATTTT CASSLGRRGSSTDTQYF
. TRBJ2-5 TRBD1 TRBV5-1 TGCGCCAGTTCGGACAGGGCTGGCGTCCAAGAGACCCAGTACTTC CASSDRAGVQETQYF
. TRBJ2-6 TRBD1 TRBV28 TGTGCCAGCAGTCGTCAAGACAGGGCCCGCTTCTCTGGGGCCAACGTCCTGACTTTC CASSRQDRARFSGANVLTF
. TRBJ2-1 TRBD2 TRBV19 TGTGCCAGTTCCCATGGGACTAGTCGGTACTACAATGAGCAGTTCTTC CASSHGTSRYYNEQFF
few TRBJ2-7 . TRBV27 TGTGCCAGCAGTTTTGGCGGGACCTCCTACGAGCAGTACTTC CASSFGGTSYEQYF
. TRBJ2-2 TRBD1 TRBV2 TGTGCCAGCAGTGAAAAGAGTTTCCGGGACAGGAGTCTGTTTTTT CASSEKSFRDRSLFF
. TRBJ2-1 . TRBV30 TGTGCCTGGAAGAACACCCTTATTAACAATGAGCAGTTCTTC CAWKNTLINNEQFF
. TRBJ2-5 TRBD1 TRBV5-1 TGCGCCAGCGGGCAGACCGGGACAGCCCAAGAGACCCAGTACTTC CASGQTGTAQETQYF
. TRBJ2-1 . TRBV5-6 TGTGCCAGCAGCTCGGACAGAGTTCCCTACAATGAGCAGTTCTTC CASSSDRVPYNEQFF
. TRBJ2-7 TRBD2 TRBV11-3 TGTGCCAGCAGCCCCGTTGGGGGGGTATTATCCTACGAGCAGTACTTC CASSPVGGVLSYEQYF
. TRBJ1-1 . TRBV30 TGTGCAACTAGAGGGGGGGGGACTTTGAACACTGAAGCTTTCTTT CATRGGGTLNTEAFF
. TRBJ2-5 . TRBV7-6 TGTGCCAGCAGCCTCCCAGGACAGCAAGAGACCCAGTACTTC CASSLPGQQETQYF
few TRBJ2-7 . TRBV7-3 TGTGCCAGCAGCTTCCCGGCTAGTAAGCAGTACTTC CASSFPASKQYF
. TRBJ2-7 . TRBV7-2 TGTGCCAGCAGCTTAGCGGGGGCGGCCTACGAGCAGTACTTC CASSLAGAAYEQYF
. TRBJ2-2 TRBD2 TRBV10-3 TGTGCCATCAGTGACGTACCGGGAGGGAGTGGCACCGGGGAGCTGTTTTTT CAISDVPGGSGTGELFF
. TRBJ2-7 . TRBV5-1 TGCGCCAGCAGCGCCGGGACATTGACCTACGAGCAGTACTTC CASSAGTLTYEQYF
. TRBJ1-2 TRBD1 TRBV5-1 TGCGCCAGCAGCTTGGATGGACAGGGACCTGAGTATGGCTACACCTTC CASSLDGQGPEYGYTF
. TRBJ2-1 TRBD2 TRBV5-1 TGCGCCAGCAGTTTGACTAGCGAAGCCCCCCCAGGTGAGCAGTTCTTC CASSLTSEAPPGEQFF
. TRBJ2-5 TRBD1 TRBV12-5 TGTGCTAGTGGTTTCGGGACAGTCCAAGAGACCCAGTACTTC CASGFGTVQETQYF
. TRBJ2-1 . TRBV7-3 TGTGCCAGCAGCTTAACCCGGTCCGCCAATGAGCAGTTCTTC CASSLTRSANEQFF
. TRBJ1-5 . TRBV5-8 TGTGCCAGCAGCCGAGGGGGACCCAATCAGCCCCAGCATTTT CASSRGGPNQPQHF
. TRBJ2-7 TRBD1 TRBV7-9 TGTGCCAGCAGCTTACGCCCCGACAGGGTGTCCGAGCAGTACTTC CASSLRPDRVSEQYF
. TRBJ1-2 . TRBV2 TGTGCCAGCGGGGGGAGGGGCTACACCTTC CASGGRGYTF
. TRBJ1-5 . TRBV6-5 TGTGCCAGCAGTCGAACGAACAGAGATCAGCCCCAGCATTTT CASSRTNRDQPQHF
. TRBJ2-3 TRBD2 TRBV28 TGTGCCAGCTTGACTAGCGGGCGCACAGATACGCAGTATTTT CASLTSGRTDTQYF
. TRBJ2-3 TRBD2 TRBV6-1 TGTGCCAGCAGTGTTGGGGGAGGGCCTGGCACAGATACGCAGTATTTT CASSVGGGPGTDTQYF
. TRBJ2-7 TRBD2 TRBV5-1 TGCGCCAGCAGCACAGGAACCGGGGCCGGGGGGGCTACCTACGAGCAGTACTTC CASSTGTGAGGATYEQYF
. TRBJ2-7 . TRBV11-2 TGTGCCAGCAGTTCGAGCGGGTCGGAGCAGTACTTC CASSSSGSEQYF
. TRBJ2-3 . TRBV9 TGTGCCAGCAGCGTTTTGAGTAGGGAGTCAGATACGCAGTATTTT CASSVLSRESDTQYF
. TRBJ2-5 TRBD2 TRBV7-9 TGTGCCAGCAGCTTCGGGGGACTAGCGGTCCAAGAGACCCAGTACTTC CASSFGGLAVQETQYF
. TRBJ2-1 . TRBV5-1 TGCGCCAGCAGCTTGATTTCCGAATCGGGTGAGCAGTTCTTC CASSLISESGEQFF
. TRBJ2-3 TRBD2 TRBV5-5 TGTGCCAGCAGCTTGGCCGGGACTAGCGGCACAGATACGCAGTATTTT CASSLAGTSGTDTQYF
. TRBJ1-4 TRBD1 TRBV2 TGTGCCAGCAGTGAACCCCGACAGGGGGCATCGACTAATGAAAAACTGTTTTTT CASSEPRQGASTNEKLFF
. TRBJ2-7 TRBD1 TRBV10-1 TGCGCCAGCAGAGACAAGACCGGGACAGGGGGCTACGAGCAGTACTTC CASRDKTGTGGYEQYF
few TRBJ2-6 . TRBV5-5 TGTGCCAGCAGCTCTCTGAGCTCTGGGGCCAACGTCCTGACTTTC CASSSLSSGANVLTF
few TRBJ1-5 . TRBV2 TGTGCCAGCGCAACGGGGGGGAACAATCAGCCCCAGCATTTT CASATGGNNQPQHF
. TRBJ2-7 TRBD2 TRBV6-1 TGTGCCAGCAGTCAAGGGAGCGGGAGGGCTCTAACCTACGAGCAGTACTTC CASSQGSGRALTYEQYF
. TRBJ2-5 TRBD2 TRBV10-3 TGTGCCATAGGGACTACCGAAGAGACCCAGTACTTC CAIGTTEETQYF
. TRBJ2-7 . TRBV29-1 TGCAGCGTGGGAGTGCAGGCTTCCTACGAGCAGTACTTC CSVGVQASYEQYF
. TRBJ1-5 . TRBV18 TGTGCCAGCTCAAAGGGGGACCAATATCAGCCCCAGCATTTT CASSKGDQYQPQHF
. TRBJ1-5 TRBD1 TRBV28 TGTGCCAGCATCAAGGGGGCCAGCCCCGGGAATCAGCCCCAGCATTTT CASIKGASPGNQPQHF
. TRBJ2-2 TRBD1 TRBV6-5 TGTGCCAGCAGTTACGAGGACAGGGCGGCCGGGGAGCTGTTTTTT CASSYEDRAAGELFF
. TRBJ1-4 . TRBV6-5 TGTGCCAGCAGTTACTCGATGCAGGATGGTGAAAAACTGTTTTTT CASSYSMQDGEKLFF
. TRBJ2-2 TRBD1 TRBV6-5 TGTGCCAGCACCCAAACAGGGGGCACCGGGGAGCTGTTTTTT CASTQTGGTGELFF
. TRBJ2-1 . TRBV30 TGTGCCTGGAAACGTGGCGGGACCGGAAACAATGAGCAGTTCTTC CAWKRGGTGNNEQFF
. TRBJ2-1 TRBD2 TRBV28 TGTGCCAGCAGACCTAGCGGGAGGTACAATGAGCAGTTCTTC CASRPSGRYNEQFF
. TRBJ2-3 . TRBV6-1 TGTGCCAGCAGTGACATAGCGGAGGTAGGAGATACGCAGTATTTT CASSDIAEVGDTQYF
. TRBJ2-1 . TRBV29-1 TGCAGCGTTGCTAGCGTCCTCTCCTACAATGAGCAGTTCTTC CSVASVLSYNEQFF
few TRBJ2-1 TRBD1 TRBV7-9 TGTGCCAGCAGCCCCAGGGGGAGCTCCTACAATGAGCAGTTCTTC CASSPRGSSYNEQFF
few TRBJ2-2 TRBD2 TRBV5-8 TGTGCCAGCAGTGCGGGAGGGTCCGGGGAGCTGTTTTTT CASSAGGSGELFF
. TRBJ1-1 . TRBV13 TGTGCCAGCAGCTTTCGGGGCACTGAAGCTTTCTTT CASSFRGTEAFF
. TRBJ2-1 TRBD1 TRBV29-1 TGCAGCGTTGTAGGGGGCGGTGAGCAGTTCTTC CSVVGGGEQFF
. TRBJ1-4 TRBD1 TRBV5-1 TGCGCCAGCAGCCCACAGGGGGCAAAGGGGGAAAAACTGTTTTTT CASSPQGAKGEKLFF
. TRBJ2-3 TRBD2 TRBV5-4 TGTGCCAGCAGCTTGGATCCTAGCGGGAGAAGCACAGATACGCAGTATTTT CASSLDPSGRSTDTQYF